Reported below is one T cell receptor (beta chain). Its antigen is still unknown. The data belong to a study of beta chain features in type 1 diabetes. Study overall: Sorted cells numbering around 110,000,000 were examined across all samples.

The isolated RNA, all of it, was reverse transcribed, so expressed TCRB transcripts were what got sequenced. Some clones are missing from TCRdb's copy, which holds only in-frame ones; the method was immunoSEQ multiplex PCR. The sample lists just over 600,000 clones; about 14% were seen once. General study findings and limits: A moderate, significant TCRB CDR3 shortening appeared in type 1 diabetes across four CD4+ subsets. VDJ junctions sequenced from type 1 diabetes patients showed fewer insertions and more deletions.

The germline CDR1 and CDR2 sequences are SGHRS and YFSETQ. This CDR3 spans 14 amino acids. The ends were cut back, 4 bases at V and 0 bases at J, with 10 bases in the middle. All of the sorted populations showed purity greater than 95%. The TCR originated in a man aged 18 to 29 in good health. Sequencing input: naive CD4+ T cells from blood. V gene TRBV5-1 combines with J gene TRBJ1-1, with D unresolved. The CDR3 sequence: CASSQRTVNTEAFF. CDR3 nucleotides: TGCGCCAGCAGCCAACGTACAGTGAACACTGAAGCTTTCTTT. Based on the CDR3 plus reference TRBV5-1 and TRBJ1-1, the full variable domain is KAGVTQTPRYLIKTRGQQVTLSCSPISGHRSVSWYQQTPGQGLQFLFEYFSETQRNKGNFPGRFSGRQFSNSRSEMNVSTLELGDSALYLCASSQRTVNTEAFFGQGTRLTVV.